There are a few counts of the clone carrying this T cell receptor beta chain. Its matching antigen is unknown. This sample is part of a study of cytomegalovirus exposure and HLA in healthy donors. The wider study: The same platform as the approximately 670 first-cohort repertoires was used for the 95 to 150 validation repertoires, a later analysis reported.

Study-wide findings and caveats: Researchers counted around 160 TCR beta chains as cytomegalovirus-associated. Clusters of TCRs from the first cohort tended to co-occur in the 120 or so validation repertoires (as a later analysis found). Most TCR sequences were uncommon, yet certain public TCRs appeared in many donors.

The repertoire was sequenced with immunoSEQ multiplex PCR; TCRdb's copy has only in-frame clones and lacks some. The sample shows 200,000 or so clones, around 84% of them seen only once. V was pared by 7 bases and J by 1 base, with 7 bases between. Germline loops: CDR1 LNHDA, CDR2 SQIVND (reference sequence). The CDR3 loop spans 12 amino acids. Sequencing used PBMCs. This receptor was taken from a man aged 18 to 29 in good health and CMV-seropositive. The genes are TRBV19 and TRBJ1-1, with a possible D match to TRBD1 (5 bases). The CDR3: CASKGQNTEAFF. CDR3 DNA: TGTGCCAGTAAAGGACAGAACACTGAAGCTTTCTTT. The variable domain in full, with the rest retrieved from reference TRBV19 and TRBJ1-1, is DGGITQSPKYLFRKEGQNVTLSCEQNLNHDAMYWYRQDPGQGLRLIYYSQIVNDFQKGDIAEGYSVSREKKESFPLTVTSAQKNPTAFYLCASKGQNTEAFFGQGTRLTVV.